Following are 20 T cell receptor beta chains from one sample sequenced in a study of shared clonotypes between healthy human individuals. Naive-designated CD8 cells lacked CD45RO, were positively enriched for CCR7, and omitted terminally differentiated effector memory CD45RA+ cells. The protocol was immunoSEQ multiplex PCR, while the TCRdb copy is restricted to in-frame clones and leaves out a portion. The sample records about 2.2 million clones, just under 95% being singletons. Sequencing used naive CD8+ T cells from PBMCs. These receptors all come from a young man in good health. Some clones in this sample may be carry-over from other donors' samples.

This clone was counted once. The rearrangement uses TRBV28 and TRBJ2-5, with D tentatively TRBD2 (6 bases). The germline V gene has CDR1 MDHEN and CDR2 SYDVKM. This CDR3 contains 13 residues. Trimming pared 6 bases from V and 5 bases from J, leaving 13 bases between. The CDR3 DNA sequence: TGTGCCAGCAGGCTGACTAGGATGGAGACCCAGTACTTC. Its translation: CASRLTRMETQYF.

CDR3: CASSLSVGQPQHF. The CDR3 DNA is TGCGCCAGCAGCCTCAGCGTGGGTCAGCCCCAGCATTTT. V usage is TRBV5-1 and J usage is TRBJ1-5; D ambiguous. Germline CDR1 SGHRS, CDR2 YFSETQ. This CDR3 is 13 amino acids long. V lost 4 bases to trimming and J lost 6 bases, with 11 bases between them.

CDR3: CATSTGVNEQFF. The CDR3 DNA reads TGTGCCACCTCAACCGGGGTCAATGAGCAGTTCTTC. The chain carries TRBV27 and TRBJ2-1; a weak D match, TRBD2 (5 bases). V was trimmed by 10 bases and J by 6 bases, leaving 13 bases between them. The germline V gene has CDR1 MNHEY and CDR2 SMNVEV (reference sequence). The CDR3 is made up of 12 amino acids.

The DNA for the CDR3 is TGTGCCAGCAGCTTCACCCTAGCGGGAGCCCTCCGGACAGATACGCAGTATTTT. Encoded protein: CASSFTLAGALRTDTQYF. V and J are TRBV27 and TRBJ2-3; the match to TRBD2 covers 10 bases. CDR3 length equals 18 residues. Germline CDR1 reads MNHEY; CDR2 reads SMNVEV (reference sequence). V trimming: 6 bases; J trimming: 3 bases; junction bases outside the gene matches: 15.

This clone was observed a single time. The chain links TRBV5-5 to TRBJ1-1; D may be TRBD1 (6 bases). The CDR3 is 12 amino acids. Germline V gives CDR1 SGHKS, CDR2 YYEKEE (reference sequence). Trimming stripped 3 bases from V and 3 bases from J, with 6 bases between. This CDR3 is CASSWTDTEAFF. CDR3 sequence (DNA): TGTGCCAGCAGCTGGACAGACACTGAAGCTTTCTTT.

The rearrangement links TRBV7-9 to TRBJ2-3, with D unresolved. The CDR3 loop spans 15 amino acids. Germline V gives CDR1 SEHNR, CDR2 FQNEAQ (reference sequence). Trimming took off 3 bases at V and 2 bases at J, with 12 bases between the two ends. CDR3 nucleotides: TGTGCCAGCAGCTTCACCGGGCCAAACACAGATACGCAGTATTTT. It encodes CASSFTGPNTDTQYF.

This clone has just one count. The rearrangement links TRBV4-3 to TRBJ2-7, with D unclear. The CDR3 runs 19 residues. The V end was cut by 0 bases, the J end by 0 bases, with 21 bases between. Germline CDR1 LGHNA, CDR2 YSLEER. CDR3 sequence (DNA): TGCGCCAGCAGCCAAGAGTATCTCCACCGGGCGGAAGACTCCTACGAGCAGTACTTC. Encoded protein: CASSQEYLHRAEDSYEQYF.

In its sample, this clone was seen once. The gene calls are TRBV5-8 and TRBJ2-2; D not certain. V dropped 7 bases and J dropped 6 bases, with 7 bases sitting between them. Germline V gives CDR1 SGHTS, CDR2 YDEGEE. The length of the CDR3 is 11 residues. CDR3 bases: TGTGCCAGCCTCGGGCCCGGGGAGCTGTTTTTT. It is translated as CASLGPGELFF.

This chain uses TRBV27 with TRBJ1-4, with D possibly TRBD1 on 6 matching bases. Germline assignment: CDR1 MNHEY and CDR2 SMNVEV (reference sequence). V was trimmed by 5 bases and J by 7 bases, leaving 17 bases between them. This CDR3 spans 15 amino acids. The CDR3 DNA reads TGTGCCAGCAGTGAAGGTCTGACAGGCTCTGAAAAACTGTTTTTT. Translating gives CASSEGLTGSEKLFF.

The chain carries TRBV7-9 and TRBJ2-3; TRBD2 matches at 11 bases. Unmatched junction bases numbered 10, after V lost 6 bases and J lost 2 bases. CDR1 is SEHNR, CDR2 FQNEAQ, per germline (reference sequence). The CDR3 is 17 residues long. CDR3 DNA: TGTGCCAGCAGAGCGGGACTAGCGGAACTCGACACAGATACGCAGTATTTT. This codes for CASRAGLAELDTDTQYF.

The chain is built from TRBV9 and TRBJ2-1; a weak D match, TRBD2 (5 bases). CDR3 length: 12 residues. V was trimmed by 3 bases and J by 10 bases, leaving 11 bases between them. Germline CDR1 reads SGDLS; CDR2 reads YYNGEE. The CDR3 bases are TGTGCCAGCAGCGATATGAGCGGCGAGCAGTTCTTC. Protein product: CASSDMSGEQFF. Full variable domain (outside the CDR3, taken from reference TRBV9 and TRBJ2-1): DSGVTQTPKHLITATGQRVTLRCSPRSGDLSVYWYQQSLDQGLQFLIQYYNGEERAKGNILERFSAQQFPDLHSELNLSSLELGDSALYFCASSDMSGEQFFGPGTRLTVL.

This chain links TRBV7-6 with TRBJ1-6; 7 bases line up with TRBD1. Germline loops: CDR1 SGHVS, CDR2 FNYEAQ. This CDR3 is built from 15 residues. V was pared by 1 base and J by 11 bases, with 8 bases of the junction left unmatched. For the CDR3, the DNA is TGTGCCAGCAGCTTAGGGTGGGACAGTCAGACACCCCTCCACTTT. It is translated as CASSLGWDSQTPLHF. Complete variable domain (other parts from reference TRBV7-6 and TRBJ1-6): GAGVSQSPRYKVTKRGQDVALRCDPISGHVSLYWYRQALGQGPEFLTYFNYEAQQDKSGLPNDRFSAERPEGSISTLTIQRTEQRDSAMYRCASSLGWDSQTPLHFGNGTRLTVT.

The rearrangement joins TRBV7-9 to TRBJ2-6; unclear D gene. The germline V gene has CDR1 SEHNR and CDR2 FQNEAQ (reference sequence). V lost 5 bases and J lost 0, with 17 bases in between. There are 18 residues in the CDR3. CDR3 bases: TGTGCCAGCAGCCTACTTAACACATTTGACTCTGGGGCCAACGTCCTGACTTTC. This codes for CASSLLNTFDSGANVLTF.

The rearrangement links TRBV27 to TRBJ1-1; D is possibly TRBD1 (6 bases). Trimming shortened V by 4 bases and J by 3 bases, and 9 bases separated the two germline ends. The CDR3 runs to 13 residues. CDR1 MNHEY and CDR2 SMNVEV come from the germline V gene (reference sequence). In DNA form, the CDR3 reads TGTGCCAGCAGTTCTTCAGGGGACACTGAAGCTTTCTTT. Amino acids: CASSSSGDTEAFF.

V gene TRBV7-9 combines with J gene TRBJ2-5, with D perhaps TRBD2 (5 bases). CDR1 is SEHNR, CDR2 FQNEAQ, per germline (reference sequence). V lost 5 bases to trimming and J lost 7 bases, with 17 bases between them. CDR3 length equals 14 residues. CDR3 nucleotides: TGTGCCAGCAGCGGATCCGGGCTCCGGGGGACCCAGTACTTC. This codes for CASSGSGLRGTQYF.

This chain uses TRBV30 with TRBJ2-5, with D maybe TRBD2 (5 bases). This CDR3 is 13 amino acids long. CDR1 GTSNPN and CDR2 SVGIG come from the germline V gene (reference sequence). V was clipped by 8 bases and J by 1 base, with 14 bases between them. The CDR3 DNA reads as TGTGCCCATTCTGAGGGTATCCAAGAGACCCAGTACTTC. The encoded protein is CAHSEGIQETQYF. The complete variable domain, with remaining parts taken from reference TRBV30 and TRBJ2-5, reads SQTIHQWPATLVQPVGSPLSLECTVEGTSNPNLYWYRQAAGRGLQLLFYSVGIGQISSEVPQNLSASRPQDRQFILSSKKLLLSDSGFYLCAHSEGIQETQYFGPGTRLLVL.

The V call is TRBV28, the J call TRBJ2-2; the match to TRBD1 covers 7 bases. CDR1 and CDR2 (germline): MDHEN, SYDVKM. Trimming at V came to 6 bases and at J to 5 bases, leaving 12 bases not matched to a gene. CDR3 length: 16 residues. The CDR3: CASSLLGQLGTGELFF. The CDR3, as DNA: TGTGCCAGCAGCCTACTGGGACAGTTGGGAACCGGGGAGCTGTTTTTT.

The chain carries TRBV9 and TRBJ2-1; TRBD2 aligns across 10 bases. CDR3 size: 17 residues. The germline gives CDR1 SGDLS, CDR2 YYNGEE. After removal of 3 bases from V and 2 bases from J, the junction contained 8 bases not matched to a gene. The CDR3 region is CASSEYRTSGAYNEQFF. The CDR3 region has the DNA TGTGCCAGCAGCGAATATCGGACTAGCGGTGCCTACAATGAGCAGTTCTTC.

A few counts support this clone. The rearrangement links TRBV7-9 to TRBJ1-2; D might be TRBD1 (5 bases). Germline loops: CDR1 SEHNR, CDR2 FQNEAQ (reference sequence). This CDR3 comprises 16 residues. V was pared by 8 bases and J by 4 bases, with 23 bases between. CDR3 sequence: CASAPGGAGLVYGYTF. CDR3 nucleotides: TGTGCCAGCGCCCCCGGAGGTGCAGGGTTGGTCTATGGCTACACCTTC.

CDR3 nucleotides: TGTGCCAGCAGCTTAGTTGCGGACAGGGGATCGGGTGAGCAGTTCTTC. This codes for CASSLVADRGSGEQFF. This chain uses TRBV7-6 with TRBJ2-1, with 9 nucleotides matching TRBD1. J gave up 9 bases and V 1 base, and 10 bases lay outside the gene matches. Germline V gives CDR1 SGHVS, CDR2 FNYEAQ. The CDR3 length is 16 residues. The full variable domain, its missing parts supplied by reference TRBV7-6 and TRBJ2-1, is GAGVSQSPRYKVTKRGQDVALRCDPISGHVSLYWYRQALGQGPEFLTYFNYEAQQDKSGLPNDRFSAERPEGSISTLTIQRTEQRDSAMYRCASSLVADRGSGEQFFGPGTRLTVL.